These 19 T cell receptor beta chains originate from one sample sequenced in a study of CD8 T cells in ankylosing spondylitis. Study-level findings and limits: Characteristic of ankylosing spondylitis blood, it appeared, was a TCR beta motif comprising several highly homologous variants.

A single record per CDR3 protein comes from TCRdb applying MiXCR to the 5' RACE reads. The repertoire consists of just under 550,000 distinct CDR3 sequences, with roughly 12% occurring once and the leading ten covering 6.8%. No antigens are known for them. Sequencing input: blood, either unsorted or a sorted T cell fraction (not recorded which). Receptors originate from a male donor with ankylosing spondylitis.

This clonotype was counted only a few times. A read error is possible here, since a much larger clone lies one base away. The gene calls are TRBV15 and TRBJ2-1; D possibly corresponds to TRBD2 (6 bases). CDR1 and CDR2 (germline): LNHNV, YYDKDF (reference sequence). The CDR3 has 15 residues. V shed 0 bases and J shed 3 bases, with 9 bases lying between them. CDR3 in DNA: TGTGCCACCAGCAGAGAGGATAGCGGCTACAATGAGCAGTTCTTC. Encoded protein: CATSREDSGYNEQFF.

The CDR3 loop reads CSAYGQGQPQHF. In DNA form, the CDR3 reads TGCAGTGCTTATGGTCAGGGTCAGCCCCAGCATTTT. The chain is built from TRBV20-1 and TRBJ1-5, with D perhaps matching TRBD1 (5 bases). The V gene lost 5 bases and the J gene lost 6 bases, with 11 bases spanning the gap. This CDR3 has 12 residues. The germline V gene has CDR1 DFQATT and CDR2 SNEGSKA (reference sequence).

This clonotype was picked up a small number of times. The chain carries TRBV11-3 and TRBJ2-3; TRBD2 is a possible D gene (6 bases). Germline CDR1 is SGHNT and CDR2 is YENEEA. The CDR3 length is 15 residues. Deletions cut 5 bases from V and 2 bases from J, with 14 bases between. The CDR3 is CASSAGNPNTDTQYF. CDR3 sequence (DNA): TGTGCCAGCAGCGCGGGAAATCCAAACACAGATACGCAGTATTTT. The complete variable domain, with remaining parts taken from reference TRBV11-3 and TRBJ2-3, reads EAGVVQSPRYKIIEKKQPVAFWCNPISGHNTLYWYLQNLGQGPELLIRYENEEAVDDSQLPKDRFSAERLKGVDSTLKIQPAELGDSAVYLCASSAGNPNTDTQYFGPGTRLTVL.

V and J are TRBV20-1 and TRBJ2-5; TRBD2 matches at 7 bases. The CDR3 is 14 residues long. V trimming: 6 bases; J trimming: 3 bases; junction bases outside the gene matches: 10. Germline V gives CDR1 DFQATT, CDR2 SNEGSKA (reference sequence). DNA of the CDR3: TGCAGTGCCGGCTCTAGCGGAGGGGAAGAGACCCAGTACTTC. This encodes CSAGSSGGEETQYF.

This chain links TRBV7-9 with TRBJ1-6; D is perhaps TRBD1 (5 bases). The CDR3 loop spans 13 amino acids. Trimming left V 5 bases short and J 7 bases short, with 9 bases between. Germline V gives CDR1 SEHNR, CDR2 FQNEAQ (reference sequence). The CDR3 loop is CASSGHGNSPLHF. CDR3 nucleotide sequence: TGTGCCAGCAGCGGACACGGCAATTCACCCCTCCACTTT.

This clonotype was picked up a small number of times. V and J are TRBV7-9 and TRBJ2-1; D is unclear. Deletions cut 5 bases from V and 9 bases from J, with 11 bases between. The CDR3 is 12 residues long. The germline V gene encodes CDR1 SEHNR and CDR2 FQNEAQ (reference sequence). The CDR3 region has the DNA TGTGCCAGCAGCGCCCCCTCGGGTGAGCAGTTCTTC. Its translation is CASSAPSGEQFF. Drawing the rest from reference TRBV7-9 and TRBJ2-1, the complete variable domain is DTGVSQNPRHKITKRGQNVTFRCDPISEHNRLYWYRQTLGQGPEFLTYFQNEAQLEKSRLLSDRFSAERPKGSFSTLEIQRTEQGDSAMYLCASSAPSGEQFFGPGTRLTVL.

This clonotype was seen ten or more times. A read error may explain this, as a much larger clone is one base away. The chain carries TRBV27 and TRBJ2-1; 11 nucleotides agree with TRBD2. The V gene end was trimmed by 6 bases and the J gene end by 4 bases; junction bases not matched to a gene: 5. The CDR3 length is 15 residues. The V gene's germline CDR1 is MNHEY and CDR2 SMNVEV (reference sequence). The DNA for the CDR3 is TGTGCCAGCAGCCCGACTAGCGGGAAGTACAATGAGCAGTTCTTC. This encodes CASSPTSGKYNEQFF.

CDR3 nucleotides: TGTGCCTGGATAAGGACAGGGGGTTTCGCGAACACCGGGGAGCTGTTTTTT. It specifies CAWIRTGGFANTGELFF. This chain links TRBV30 with TRBJ2-2, with TRBD1 identical over 10 bases. CDR1 is GTSNPN and CDR2 is SVGIG in the germline V gene (reference sequence). J gave up 0 bases and V 4 bases, and 8 bases lay outside the gene matches. This CDR3 has 17 amino acids. The whole variable domain, remainder taken from reference TRBV30 and TRBJ2-2, is SQTIHQWPATLVQPVGSPLSLECTVEGTSNPNLYWYRQAAGRGLQLLFYSVGIGQISSEVPQNLSASRPQDRQFILSSKKLLLSDSGFYLCAWIRTGGFANTGELFFGEGSRLTVL.

The gene calls are TRBV5-1 and TRBJ2-3; D is possibly TRBD2 (7 bases). This CDR3 has 15 amino acids. Germline CDR1 is SGHRS and CDR2 is YFSETQ. V lost 1 base and J lost 4, with 13 bases in between. In nucleotides, the CDR3 is TGCGCCAGCAGCTTGTTAGGGGAGGGGGCAGATACGCAGTATTTT. Translation: CASSLLGEGADTQYF.

The chain joins TRBV4-2 to TRBJ2-7; 8 positions match TRBD2. Germline CDR1 and CDR2: LGHNA and YNFKEQ. CDR3 length: 19 residues. With V trimmed by 0 bases and J by 0 bases, 13 bases remained unmatched. CDR3 amino acids: CASSQDTGLGGGSSYEQYF. CDR3 nucleotide sequence: TGTGCCAGCAGCCAAGATACGGGACTAGGGGGAGGGAGCTCCTACGAGCAGTACTTC.

This clonotype was seen only a few times. The J gene is TRBJ2-2, the V gene TRBV24-1; D gene uncertain. This CDR3 has 16 residues. Trimming took off 5 bases at V and 1 base at J, with 13 bases between the two ends. Germline V gene data show CDR1 as KGHDR and CDR2 as SFDVKD. DNA of the CDR3: TGTGCCACCAGTGGAAGAACTCTTAAGAACACCGGGGAGCTGTTTTTT. Its protein product is CATSGRTLKNTGELFF.

The chain is built from TRBV5-1 and TRBJ2-7, with D perhaps TRBD2 (5 bases). This CDR3 contains 14 residues. Trimming took 4 bases from V and 5 from J, leaving 16 bases between them. The germline CDR1 and CDR2 sequences are SGHRS and YFSETQ. The CDR3 reads CASSHWTDENEQYF. CDR3 DNA: TGCGCCAGCAGCCACTGGACTGACGAGAACGAGCAGTACTTC.

This clonotype was detected a few times. This rearrangement joins TRBV15 to TRBJ1-6, with D unresolved. The CDR3 runs to 15 residues. Trimming left V 0 bases short and J 9 bases short, with 12 bases between. Germline loops: CDR1 LNHNV, CDR2 YYDKDF (reference sequence). CDR3 DNA sequence: TGTGCCACCAGCAGAGATCCGGCTGAGGGTTCACCCCTCCACTTT. It translates to CATSRDPAEGSPLHF.

V usage is TRBV20-1 and J usage is TRBJ1-2; tentative D call: TRBD1 (5 bases). The CDR3 loop spans 13 amino acids. With 3 bases removed from V and 4 bases from J, the gap between germline ends came to 12 bases. The V gene's germline CDR1 is DFQATT and CDR2 SNEGSKA (reference sequence). This CDR3 is CSASVRTTYGYTF. The CDR3 DNA reads as TGCAGTGCTAGTGTGAGGACAACCTATGGCTACACCTTC.

This clonotype was detected only a few times. The chain is built from TRBV24-1 and TRBJ2-3, with D maybe TRBD1 (6 bases). Looked up from germline, CDR1 is KGHDR and CDR2 is SFDVKD. The length of the CDR3 is 16 residues. V was trimmed by 5 bases and J by 2 bases, leaving 16 bases between them. The DNA of the CDR3 is TGTGCCACCAGTGTCCGGACAGCTCAGGCCACAGATACGCAGTATTTT. Protein: CATSVRTAQATDTQYF.

This clonotype was seen many times. This sequence joins TRBV6-1 and TRBJ2-7, with 7 bases aligning to TRBD1. Germline loops: CDR1 MNHNS, CDR2 SASEGT. The ends lost 5 bases at V and 0 bases at J; junction bases unmatched: 4. The CDR3 extends over 14 amino acids. The CDR3 loop is CASSPTGSSYEQYV. The CDR3 bases are TGTGCCAGCAGTCCGACAGGGAGCTCCTACGAGCAGTACGTC.

This clonotype has only a few counts. The chain links TRBV5-5 to TRBJ2-3, with D tentatively TRBD2 (5 bases). This CDR3 is built from 13 residues. The V gene's germline CDR1 is SGHKS and CDR2 YYEKEE (reference sequence). Trimming shortened V by 2 bases and J by 5 bases, and 9 bases separated the two germline ends. The CDR3 bases are TGTGCCAGCAGCTTTTTCGGGGAAGATACGCAGTATTTT. Protein sequence: CASSFFGEDTQYF. Full variable domain (missing parts from reference TRBV5-5 and TRBJ2-3): DAGVTQSPTHLIKTRGQQVTLRCSPISGHKSVSWYQQVLGQGPQFIFQYYEKEERGRGNFPDRFSARQFPNYSSELNVNALLLGDSALYLCASSFFGEDTQYFGPGTRLTVL.

This clonotype was counted many times. The chain's CDR3 is CASGRSSLNEQFF. The CDR3, as DNA: TGCGCCAGCGGAAGATCATCCCTCAATGAGCAGTTCTTC. The V and J genes are TRBV5-1 and TRBJ2-1; D gene unclear. Trimming stripped 7 bases from V and 6 bases from J, with 14 bases between. Germline CDR1 SGHRS, CDR2 YFSETQ. This CDR3 contains 13 residues.

This clonotype showed up just a few times. The V gene is TRBV20-1, the J gene TRBJ1-6; 9 bases align to TRBD1. CDR3 size: 13 residues. J was trimmed by 8 bases and V by 6 bases; bases with no gene match: 5. Germline V CDR1 and CDR2: DFQATT, SNEGSKA (reference sequence). In nucleotides, the CDR3 is TGCAGTGCCAGGACAGGGGTACATTCACCCCTCCACTTT. Translating it yields CSARTGVHSPLHF.